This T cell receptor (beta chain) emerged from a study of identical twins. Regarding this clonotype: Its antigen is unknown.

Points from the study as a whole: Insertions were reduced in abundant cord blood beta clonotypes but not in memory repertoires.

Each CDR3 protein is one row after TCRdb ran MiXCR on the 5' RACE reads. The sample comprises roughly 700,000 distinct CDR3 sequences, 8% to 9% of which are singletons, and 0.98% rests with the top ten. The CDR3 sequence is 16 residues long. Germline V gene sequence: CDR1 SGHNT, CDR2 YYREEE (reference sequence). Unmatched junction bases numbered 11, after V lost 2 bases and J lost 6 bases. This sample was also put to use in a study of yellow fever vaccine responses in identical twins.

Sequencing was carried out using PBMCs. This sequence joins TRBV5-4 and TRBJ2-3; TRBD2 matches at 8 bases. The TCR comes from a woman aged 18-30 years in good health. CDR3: CASSFLREGPSDTQYF. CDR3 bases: TGTGCCAGCAGCTTCCTACGGGAGGGCCCCTCTGATACGCAGTATTTT. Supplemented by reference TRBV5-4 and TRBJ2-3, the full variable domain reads ETGVTQSPTHLIKTRGQQVTLRCSSQSGHNTVSWYQQALGQGPQFIFQYYREEENGRGNFPPRFSGLQFPNYSSELNVNALELDDSALYLCASSFLREGPSDTQYFGPGTRLTVL.